This TCR beta chain was recorded in a study of T cell repertoires in ileal Crohn's disease (dated 2019 in TCRdb). Some background on the complete study: At the time of surgery, roughly 35% of patients were active smokers, and the median duration of disease was about 8.5 years. Every patient underwent surgery because of a complication, which was stricturing disease in roughly 60% and penetrating disease in 39%. A total of about 170 mucosal samples from 60 or so patients were sequenced, collected from several sites on the surgical specimen and at postoperative endoscopy. Endoscopic postoperative recurrence was defined as a Rutgeerts score above i0. Running in parallel with the study was a multicentre cohort set up to find predictors of early endoscopic recurrence following ileocolonic resection. Roughly half of the patients were given postoperative therapy, with some 17 on anti-TNF agents and about ten on thiopurines. A prospective multicentre cohort supplied the 45 to 60 Crohn's disease patients whose TCR repertoires were analysed.

Broad study findings and their caveats: A significantly higher proportion of clonal expansions was observed in active smokers at surgery than in non-smokers (about 25% vs 18%, p=0.02). Compared with CD4 T cells, sorted CD8 T cells contained more high-frequency clones, which suggests that the mucosal expansions were mostly CD8. Endoscopic recurrence was found to be associated with higher high-frequency clone percentages at surgery, and recurrence was observed in all patients with clonality above 26.8% (18/57). Only a subgroup of patients, of unstated size, had their mucosal CD4 and CD8 T cells sorted and sequenced.

To note about this clone: The clone's antigen remains unknown. Base qualities are not provided; no much larger clone lies one nucleotide away.

Before cell sorting, lamina propria lymphocytes from surgical specimens were separated using a Ficoll-hypaque gradient. Adults with ileal or ileocolonic Crohn's disease and an indication for ileocolonic resection were eligible for inclusion. CD4 and CD8 T cells were sorted on a BD FACSAria III with mean purity above 99%. The library was prepared using the immunoSEQ multiplex PCR assay. Adaptive Biotechnology amplified the CDR3 regions from genomic DNA with a two-step multiplex PCR designed to control amplification bias. Primers covering every V and J gene segment were used in the first PCR, while barcodes and Illumina adapters were added in the second PCR. CDR3 libraries were sequenced using an Illumina instrument. Per the original workflow: The analysis drew on both the pipelines supplied by the vendor and custom analysis of the raw data in R/Bioconductor running R version 3.3.0. Clonality, which ranges from 0 to 1, was calculated as the inverse of the normalised Shannon entropy across all productive clones. The repertoire share taken up by the top 100 clones defined high-frequency clones, and only clones that passed a 95% confidence test were kept. Repertoire diversity was measured with the Simpson index, and overlap between samples was measured with the Morisita-Horn index. Sourced from immuneACCESS, this table was stored by TCRdb with only in-frame sequences that have V and J called. A share of the clones is absent; for the studies checked, an unresolved V gene accounts for under half, and the remainder has no known explanation. The DNA gave D and trimming, while V, J and clone size come from that table. In all, the sample holds about 1,900 clones, and about 74% of those were seen once. The top ten clones comprise roughly 13% of the sample.

The source of this sequence is an adult with Crohn's disease. Some clones in this sample may be carry-over from other donors' samples. Sequencing was carried out using CD8+ T cells from ileum.

At the DNA level, the sequence is TGTGCCACCGAGGAGGGGATGAACACTGAAGCTTTCTTT. This gives the protein CATEEGMNTEAFF. The rearrangement combines TRBV19 with TRBJ1-1, and possibly TRBD1, on 5 matching bases. V is reduced by 10 bases and J by 0 bases, leaving a spacing of 12 bases between them. The CDR3 runs 13 residues from the cysteine to the phenylalanine. Only the CDR3 DNA is retained, 39 bases long and in frame from the first base. CDR1 and CDR2 are drawn from the germline V gene (reference sequence): LNHDA, SQIVND.